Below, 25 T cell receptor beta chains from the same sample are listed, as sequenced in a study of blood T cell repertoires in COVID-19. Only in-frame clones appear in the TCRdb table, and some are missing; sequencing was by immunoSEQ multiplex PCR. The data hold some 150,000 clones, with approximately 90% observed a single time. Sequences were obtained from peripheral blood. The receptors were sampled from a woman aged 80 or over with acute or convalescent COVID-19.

The DNA for the CDR3 is TGTGCCAGCAGCCAAGTGGAGGGGAGGTCGCTTATCGAACTGTTTTTT. This encodes CASSQVEGRSLIELFF. This rearrangement joins TRBV4-2 to TRBJ1-4; D possibly corresponds to TRBD1 (5 bases). Trimming cost V 1 base and J 12 bases, with 21 bases left between them. This CDR3 spans 16 amino acids. Per germline, CDR1 LGHNA and CDR2 YNFKEQ.

In DNA form, the CDR3 reads TGTGCCAGCAGCCAAGAGACAGACCGCTATGGCTACACCTTC. Translation gives CASSQETDRYGYTF. The chain carries TRBV4-2 and TRBJ1-2, with TRBD1 as a possible D gene (5 bases). The germline CDR1 and CDR2 sequences are LGHNA and YNFKEQ. The V and J ends lost 0 bases and 4 bases respectively, with 9 bases between them. The CDR3 covers 14 residues.

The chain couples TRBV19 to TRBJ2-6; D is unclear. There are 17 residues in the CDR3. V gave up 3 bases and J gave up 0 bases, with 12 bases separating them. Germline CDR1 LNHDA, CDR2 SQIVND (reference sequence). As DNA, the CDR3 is TGTGCCAGTAGTATCCGAAAATGGAGCTCTGGGGCCAACGTCCTGACTTTC. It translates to CASSIRKWSSGANVLTF.

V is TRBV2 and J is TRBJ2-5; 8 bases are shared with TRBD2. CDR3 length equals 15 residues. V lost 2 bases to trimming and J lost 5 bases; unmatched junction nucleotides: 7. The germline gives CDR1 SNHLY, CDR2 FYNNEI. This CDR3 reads CASSEYGGVRETQYF. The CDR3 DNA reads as TGTGCCAGCAGTGAATACGGGGGGGTTCGGGAGACCCAGTACTTC.

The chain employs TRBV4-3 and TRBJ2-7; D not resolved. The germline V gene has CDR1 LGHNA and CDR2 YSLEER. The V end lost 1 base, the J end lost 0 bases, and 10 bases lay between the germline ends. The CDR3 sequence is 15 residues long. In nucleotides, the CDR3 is TGCGCCAGCAGCCAAGGAGCGCTCCCCTCCTACGAGCAGTACTTC. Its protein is CASSQGALPSYEQYF.

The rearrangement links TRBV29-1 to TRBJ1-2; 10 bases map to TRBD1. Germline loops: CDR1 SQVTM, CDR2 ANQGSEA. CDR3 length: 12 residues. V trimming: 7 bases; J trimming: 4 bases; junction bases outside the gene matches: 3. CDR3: CSDWTGGYGYTF. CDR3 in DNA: TGCAGCGACTGGACAGGGGGCTATGGCTACACCTTC.

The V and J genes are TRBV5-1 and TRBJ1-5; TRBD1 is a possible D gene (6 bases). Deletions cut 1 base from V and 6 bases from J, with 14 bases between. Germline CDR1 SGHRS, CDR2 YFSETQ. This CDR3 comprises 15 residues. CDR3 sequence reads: CASSLSGEIGQPQHF. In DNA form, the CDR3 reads TGCGCCAGCAGCTTGTCAGGGGAGATTGGTCAGCCCCAGCATTTT. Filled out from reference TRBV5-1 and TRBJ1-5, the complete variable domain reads KAGVTQTPRYLIKTRGQQVTLSCSPISGHRSVSWYQQTPGQGLQFLFEYFSETQRNKGNFPGRFSGRQFSNSRSEMNVSTLELGDSALYLCASSLSGEIGQPQHFGDGTRLSIL.

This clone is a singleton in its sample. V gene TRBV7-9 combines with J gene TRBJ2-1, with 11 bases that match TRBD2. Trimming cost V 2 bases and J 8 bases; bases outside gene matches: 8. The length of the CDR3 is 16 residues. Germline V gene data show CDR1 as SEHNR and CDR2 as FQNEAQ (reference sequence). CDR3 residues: CASSLLRTSGGDEQFF. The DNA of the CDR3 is TGTGCCAGCAGCTTATTAAGAACTAGCGGGGGCGATGAGCAGTTCTTC.

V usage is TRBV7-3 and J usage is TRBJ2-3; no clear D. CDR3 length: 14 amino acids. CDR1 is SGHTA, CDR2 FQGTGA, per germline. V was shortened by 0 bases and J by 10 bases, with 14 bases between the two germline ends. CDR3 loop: CASSLTSARGAQYF. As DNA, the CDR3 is TGTGCCAGCAGCTTAACGAGCGCTCGAGGTGCGCAGTATTTT.

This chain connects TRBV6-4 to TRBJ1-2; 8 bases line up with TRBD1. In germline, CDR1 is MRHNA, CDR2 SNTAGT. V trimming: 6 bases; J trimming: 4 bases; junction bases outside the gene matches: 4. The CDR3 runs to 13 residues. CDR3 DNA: TGTGCCAGCAGCGGCGGGACAGGCTATGGCTACACCTTC. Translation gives CASSGGTGYGYTF.

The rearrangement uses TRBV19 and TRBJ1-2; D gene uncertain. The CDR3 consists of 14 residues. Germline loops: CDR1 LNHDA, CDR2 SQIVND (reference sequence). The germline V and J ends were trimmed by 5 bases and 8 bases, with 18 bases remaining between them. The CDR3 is CASSAGTVPGGYTF. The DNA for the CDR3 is TGTGCCAGTAGTGCGGGAACAGTGCCTGGCGGCTACACCTTC.

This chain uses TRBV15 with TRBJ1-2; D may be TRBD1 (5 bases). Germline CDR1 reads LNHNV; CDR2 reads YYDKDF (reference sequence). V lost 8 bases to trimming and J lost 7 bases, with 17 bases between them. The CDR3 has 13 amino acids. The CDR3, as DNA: TGTGCCACCGGGCAGGGCCCCTCGGTTGGCTACACCTTC. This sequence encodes CATGQGPSVGYTF.

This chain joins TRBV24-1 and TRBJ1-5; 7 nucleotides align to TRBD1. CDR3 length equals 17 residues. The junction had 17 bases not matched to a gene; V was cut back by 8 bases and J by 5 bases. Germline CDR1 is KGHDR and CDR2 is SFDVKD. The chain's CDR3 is CATTKESQGISDQPQHF. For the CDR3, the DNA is TGTGCCACCACGAAAGAATCACAGGGGATATCGGATCAGCCCCAGCATTTT.

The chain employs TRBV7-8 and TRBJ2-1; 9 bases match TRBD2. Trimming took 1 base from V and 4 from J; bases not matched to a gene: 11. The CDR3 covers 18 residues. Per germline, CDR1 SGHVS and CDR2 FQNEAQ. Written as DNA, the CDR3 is TGTGCCAGCAGCTTAGAGCCGGGCGGGGGGGCCGCATACAATGAGCAGTTCTTC. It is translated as CASSLEPGGGAAYNEQFF.

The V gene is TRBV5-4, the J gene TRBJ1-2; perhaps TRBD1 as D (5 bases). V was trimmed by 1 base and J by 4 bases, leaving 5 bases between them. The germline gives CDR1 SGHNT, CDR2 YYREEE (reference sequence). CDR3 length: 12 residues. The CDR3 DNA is TGTGCCAGCAGCTTGACAGGCTATGGCTACACCTTC. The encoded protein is CASSLTGYGYTF.

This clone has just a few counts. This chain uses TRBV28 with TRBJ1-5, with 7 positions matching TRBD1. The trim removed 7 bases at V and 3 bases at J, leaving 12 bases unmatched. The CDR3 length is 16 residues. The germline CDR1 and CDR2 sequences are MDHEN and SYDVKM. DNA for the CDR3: TGTGCCAGCAACCCTAGGGTAGGGGGCTCCAATCAGCCCCAGCATTTT. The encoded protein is CASNPRVGGSNQPQHF.

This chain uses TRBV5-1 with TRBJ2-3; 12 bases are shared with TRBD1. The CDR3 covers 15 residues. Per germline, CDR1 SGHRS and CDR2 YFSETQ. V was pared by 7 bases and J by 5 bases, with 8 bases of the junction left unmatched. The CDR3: CASGDRGLEGDTQYF. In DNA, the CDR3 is TGCGCCAGCGGGGACAGGGGGCTAGAGGGAGATACGCAGTATTTT.

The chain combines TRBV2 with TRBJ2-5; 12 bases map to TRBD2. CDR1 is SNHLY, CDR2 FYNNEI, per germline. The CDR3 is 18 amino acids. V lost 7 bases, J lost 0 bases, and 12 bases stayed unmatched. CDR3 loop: CASKLPPGLAGYQETQYF. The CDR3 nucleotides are TGTGCCAGCAAGCTACCGCCAGGACTAGCGGGGTACCAAGAGACCCAGTACTTC.

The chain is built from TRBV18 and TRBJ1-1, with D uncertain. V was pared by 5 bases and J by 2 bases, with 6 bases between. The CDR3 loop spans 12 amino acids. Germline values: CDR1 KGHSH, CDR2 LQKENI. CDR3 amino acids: CASSNRNTEAFF. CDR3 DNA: TGTGCCAGCTCAAATAGAAACACTGAAGCTTTCTTT.

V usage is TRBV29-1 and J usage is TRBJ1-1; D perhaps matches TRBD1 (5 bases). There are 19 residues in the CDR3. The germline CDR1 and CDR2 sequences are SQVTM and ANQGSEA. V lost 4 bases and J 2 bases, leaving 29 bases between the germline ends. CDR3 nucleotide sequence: TGCAGCGTTGCGATAGCCCCAGGGCCCCTCTACGCACCCAACACTGAAGCTTTCTTT. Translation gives CSVAIAPGPLYAPNTEAFF.

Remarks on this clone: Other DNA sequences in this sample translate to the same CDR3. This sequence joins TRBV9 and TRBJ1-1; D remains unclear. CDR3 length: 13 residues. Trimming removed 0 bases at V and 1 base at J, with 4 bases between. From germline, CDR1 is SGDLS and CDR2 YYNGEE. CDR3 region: CASSVAGNTEAFF. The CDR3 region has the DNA TGTGCCAGCAGCGTAGCAGGGAACACTGAAGCTTTCTTT.

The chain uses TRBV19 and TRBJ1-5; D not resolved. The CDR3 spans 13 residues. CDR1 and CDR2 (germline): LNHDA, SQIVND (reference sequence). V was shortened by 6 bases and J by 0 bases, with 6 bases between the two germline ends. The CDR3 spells CASSLNSNQPQHF. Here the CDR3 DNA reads TGTGCCAGTAGCCTAAATAGCAATCAGCCCCAGCATTTT. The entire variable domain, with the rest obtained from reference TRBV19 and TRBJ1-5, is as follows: DGGITQSPKYLFRKEGQNVTLSCEQNLNHDAMYWYRQDPGQGLRLIYYSQIVNDFQKGDIAEGYSVSREKKESFPLTVTSAQKNPTAFYLCASSLNSNQPQHFGDGTRLSIL.

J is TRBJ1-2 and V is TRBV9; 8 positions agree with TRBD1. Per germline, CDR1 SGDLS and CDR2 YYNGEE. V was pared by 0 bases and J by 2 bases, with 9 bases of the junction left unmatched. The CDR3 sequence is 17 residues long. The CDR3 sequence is CASSVEGTGRMNYGYTF. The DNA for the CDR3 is TGTGCCAGCAGCGTAGAGGGGACAGGTCGTATGAACTATGGCTACACCTTC.

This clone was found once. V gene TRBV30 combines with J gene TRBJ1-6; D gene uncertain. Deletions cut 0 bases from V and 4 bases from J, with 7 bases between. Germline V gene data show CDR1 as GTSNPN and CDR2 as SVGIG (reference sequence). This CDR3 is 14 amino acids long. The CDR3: CAWSVPSYNSPLHF. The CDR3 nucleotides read TGTGCCTGGAGTGTACCCAGTTATAATTCACCCCTCCACTTT.

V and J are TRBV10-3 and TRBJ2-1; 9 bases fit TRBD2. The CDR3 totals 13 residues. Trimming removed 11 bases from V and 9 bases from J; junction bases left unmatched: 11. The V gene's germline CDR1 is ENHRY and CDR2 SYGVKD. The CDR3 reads CAFSAGGHREQFF. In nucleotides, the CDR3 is TGTGCCTTTAGTGCGGGGGGGCATCGTGAGCAGTTCTTC.